This T cell receptor beta chain came from a study of response to subunit inactivated influenza vaccine. This clonotype was observed a few times. The antigen is undetermined. One entry per CDR3 protein results from TCRdb running MiXCR on the RT-PCR reads. The data hold about 520,000 distinct CDR3 sequences, with about 25% observed a single time. Germline V gene data show CDR1 as SGDLS and CDR2 as YYNGEE. V lost 1 base and J lost 8; bases outside the gene matches: 11. The CDR3 loop spans 17 amino acids. Points from the study as a whole: Authors suggested seasonal influenza vaccinations each recruit few new T cells.

The origin of this receptor is a man over 45 who received an inactivated influenza vaccine. Sequencing used CD4+ T cells sorted from PBMCs, obtained 5 days after vaccination. J is TRBJ2-1 and V is TRBV9; 11 bases line up with TRBD2. CDR3 sequence: CASSVYPRLAGKDEQFF. The CDR3 DNA is TGTGCCAGCAGCGTATACCCTAGACTAGCGGGAAAGGATGAGCAGTTCTTC.